Given below is one T cell receptor (beta chain) in context. The antigen is not known. At one of its ends the junction is not consistent with the germline gene, which may arise from a read error. This record belongs to a study of glioma-infiltrating T cells. Points from the study as a whole: Very few CDR3 sequences were shared between tissue and blood. Tissue-blood divergence was below expectation in non-neoplastic patients, above in gliomas.

The iRepertoire nested amplicon-rescue multiplex PCR amplified TCR alpha and beta CDR3s from RNA. One-step reverse transcription and amplification started from around 100-400 ng of tissue mRNA or PBMC total RNA. TCRdb re-derived calls from the multiplex PCR reads in MiXCR, one entry per CDR3 protein. Of about 93,000 distinct CDR3 sequences in the sample, approximately 39% were seen once. Germline CDR1 KGHDR, CDR2 SFDVKD. There are 16 residues in the CDR3. Input material: glioma tissue, nonneoplastic brain tissue, or PBMCs (not recorded which). The TCR originated in a human donor with low-grade glioma or glioblastoma, undergoing nonglioma brain surgery, or in good health (not recorded which). This chain links TRBV24-1 with TRBJ2-1; no firm D call. CDR3 sequence reads: CATCDPRPDARSEQFF. The CDR3 region has the DNA TGTGCCACCTGTGACCCCCGCCCGGACGCCCGGAGTGAGCAGTTCTTC.